This TCR beta chain was captured in a study of CD8 T cells in Susac syndrome. CDR3 length: 13 amino acids. Germline V gene data show CDR1 as DFQATT and CDR2 as SNEGSKA (reference sequence). V lost 6 bases and J lost 6, with 18 bases in between. Random hexamers were used to reverse transcribe about 0.45 to 1 ug of RNA. Amplification of the TCR beta CDR3 was carried out by immunoSEQ multiplex PCR, which spanned a total of 54 Vbeta and 13 Jbeta segments. TCRdb independently ran MiXCR on the immunoSEQ multiplex PCR reads; one entry per CDR3 protein. The sample includes approximately 210,000 distinct CDR3 sequences, 95% seen only once; the top ten take 0.085% to 0.095%. TCR beta sequencing covered blood CD8+ and CD4+ T cells. Through negative isolation, CD4+ and CD8+ T cells were obtained, while TEMRA cells were enriched using FACS.

This chain links TRBV20-1 with TRBJ2-7; possible D gene TRBD2, 7 bases. The TCR was taken from a human donor with multiple sclerosis. Sequenced: CD4+ T cells from PBMCs. The DNA of the CDR3 is TGCAGTGCCCACCGGGGGGCGCGTCGCGAGCAGTACTTC. Encoded protein: CSAHRGARREQYF.